This TCR beta chain was captured in a study of blood T cells in healthy people across ages. From germline, CDR1 is SGDLS and CDR2 YYNGEE. This CDR3 spans 15 amino acids. In regard to this clonotype: Germline and junction disagree at one end, which may indicate a read error.

Next came a second PCR, run for roughly 6 to 11 cycles, which used a sample-barcoded 5' primer along with a J-beta primer mix. Each cDNA molecule, via a template-switch adaptor with 12 random nucleotides, was tagged. Each CDR3 protein gets one entry after TCRdb re-called the 5' RACE reads with MiXCR. The sample consists of more than 900,000 distinct CDR3 sequences, 25% to 30% of them appearing once. The same specimen was also included in a second study, on T cells of mothers and their children. That report notes: Mother-child pairs who were related displayed a slightly higher overlap than unrelated pairs, a difference that was non-significant.

The chain combines TRBV9 with TRBJ2-5; TRBD2 matches at 8 bases. The receptor was derived from a middle-aged woman in good health. Sequencing input: blood. The DNA for the CDR3 is TGTGCCGGCAGCCCGACTGCGGGGGGCCAAGAGACCCAGTACTTC. Amino acid sequence: CAGSPTAGGQETQYF.